Listed below are T cell receptor beta chains from one sample, sequenced in a study of T cells in Graves' hyperthyroidism and ophthalmopathy. MiXCR, run by TCRdb on the multiplex PCR reads, gives a single entry per CDR3 protein. The sample yields roughly 420,000 distinct CDR3 sequences, 12% to 15% seen once. Specimen: blood. The source is a woman aged 18-30 years with Graves' hyperthyroidism. Each CDR3 is given with its conserved first and last residue. Fields, in order: V gene, CDR3 protein.

TRBV6-1	CASLVRAGGNEQFF
TRBV3-1	CASSQELASEQYF
TRBV12-3/TRBV12-4	CASRRDESTYGYTF
TRBV20-1	CSAPGTGRMDQPQHF
TRBV12-3/TRBV12-4	CASSSVGGANYGYTF
TRBV4-3	CASSQLGLPTYEQYF
TRBV28	CASSPRGLGNGYTF
TRBV7-6	CASSLAVGGTTNEQFF
TRBV5-1	CASSLGQLHASTDTQYF
TRBV28	CASSSSGTGLTDTQYF
TRBV6-5	CASSHTPGQGLNTEAFF
TRBV7-9	CASSLAAGLAGGSYNEQFF
TRBV24-1	CATSDFTGGVWVYNEQFF
TRBV12-3/TRBV12-4	CASSFGGTSESISSYNEQFF
TRBV29-1	CSVEVMGVNTEAFF
TRBV6-1	CASNYGESNQPQHF
TRBV3-1	CASSQGSRSRYEQYF
TRBV28	CASSQHPTEAFF
TRBV3-1	CASSQGTLAEPRGNEQFF
TRBV20-1	CSARLGGSASTDTQYF
TRBV11-2	CASSPSPGPRPYNEQFF
TRBV6-2/TRBV6-3	CASRTDSHEQYF
TRBV5-6	CASSLAGQGAYEQYF
TRBV11-2	CASSYWTSENTGELFF
TRBV3-1	CASSQVYYEQYF
TRBV20-1	CSAARSGQGEGEAFF
TRBV6-2/TRBV6-3	CASSFDVRGNTIYF
TRBV11-2	CASSFSYSVQETQYF
TRBV27	CASTTPGGGGSPLHF
TRBV12-3/TRBV12-4	CASTIGGEGYEQYF
TRBV4-3	CASSPGTSGSYTQYF
TRBV20-1	CSARPSGSSYNEQFF
TRBV5-6	CASSDRLVGYTF
TRBV19	CASSILGRNTEAFF
TRBV18	CASSPSRGPPTNEKLFF
TRBV7-3	CASSGGRVAGGEQFF
TRBV7-8	CASSLFRPRANTGELFF
TRBV20-1	CSASASGRRGSDEQYF
TRBV5-1	CASSSGSLQETQYF
TRBV20-1	CSARGNRGNTDTQYF
TRBV28	CASSPERRGYGYTF
TRBV6-1	CASKTGMQNTEAFF
TRBV10-3	CAIRRLAGGDEQYF
TRBV11-2	CASSETGGLGETQYF
TRBV10-3	CAISEDGWAFF
TRBV9	CASSYSGISTDTQYF
TRBV28	CASSSPRGTDTQYF
TRBV19	CASSMRPGSYGYTF
TRBV4-3	CASSQALGGVGSPLHF
TRBV28	CASSITRRPLGDEAFF
TRBV19	CASGSGTDNSPLHF
TRBV5-1	CASSSWNTGELFF
TRBV6-1	CASSPRENQPQHF
TRBV4-1	CASSLMTGWYEQYF
TRBV29-1	CSVARWQGDYEQYF
TRBV20-1	CSARELAGGVFEQYF
TRBV12-3/TRBV12-4	CASSLWWENTEAFF
TRBV5-1	CASSPEQGAHGYTF
TRBV14	CASSQTRGTGTGYTF